These T cell receptor beta chains were read from a single sample in a study of OX40 agonist ivuxolimab in advanced cancers. Produced via immunoSEQ multiplex PCR; TCRdb's table is partial and in-frame only. There are some 70,000 clones in the sample; around 80% occur only once, and approximately 8% lies in the top ten. The input for sequencing was CD4+ or CD8+ T cells sorted from blood, taken in a trial of the OX40 agonist ivuxolimab. The receptors were sampled from an adult with an advanced solid tumor such as melanoma, head and neck, liver or kidney cancer. CDR3s include the opening cysteine and the closing phenylalanine or tryptophan. Each record gives: V gene, J gene, CDR3 protein.

V gene: TRBV29-1; J gene: TRBJ2-1; CDR3 protein: CSVEVGDEQFF
V gene: TRBV7-2; J gene: TRBJ1-2; CDR3 protein: CASSLITGHTNYGYTF
V gene: TRBV5-1; J gene: TRBJ1-4; CDR3 protein: CASSPIFGGGEKLFF
V gene: TRBV5-1; J gene: TRBJ2-2; CDR3 protein: CASSPKGSSGVAGELFF
V gene: TRBV14; J gene: TRBJ1-2; CDR3 protein: CASSQGGPGTGYGYTF
V gene: TRBV7-8; J gene: TRBJ2-7; CDR3 protein: CASSVDSSYEQYF
V gene: TRBV7-6; J gene: TRBJ1-2; CDR3 protein: CASSSGVRYTF
V gene: TRBV7-9; J gene: TRBJ2-3; CDR3 protein: CASTSGGGTDTQYF
V gene: TRBV7-9; J gene: TRBJ1-2; CDR3 protein: CASSARRGQSGYTF
V gene: TRBV4-1; J gene: TRBJ1-5; CDR3 protein: CASSQGQQGYQPQHF
V gene: TRBV7-9; J gene: TRBJ1-3; CDR3 protein: CASSTRGTASGNTIYF